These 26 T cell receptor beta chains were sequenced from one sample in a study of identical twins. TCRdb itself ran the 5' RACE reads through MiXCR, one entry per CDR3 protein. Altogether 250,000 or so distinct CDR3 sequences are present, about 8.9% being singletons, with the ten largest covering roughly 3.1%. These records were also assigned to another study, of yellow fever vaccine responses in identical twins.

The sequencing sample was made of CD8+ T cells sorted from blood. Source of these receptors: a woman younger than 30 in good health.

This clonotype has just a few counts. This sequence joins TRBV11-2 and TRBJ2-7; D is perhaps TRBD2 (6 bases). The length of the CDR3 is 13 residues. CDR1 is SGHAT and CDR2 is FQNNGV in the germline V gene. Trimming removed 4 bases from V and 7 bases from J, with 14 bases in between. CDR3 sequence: CASSSGTQIEQYF. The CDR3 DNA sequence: TGTGCCAGCAGCTCCGGGACTCAAATTGAGCAGTACTTC. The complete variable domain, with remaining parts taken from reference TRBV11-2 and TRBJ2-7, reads EAGVAQSPRYKIIEKRQSVAFWCNPISGHATLYWYQQILGQGPKLLIQFQNNGVVDDSQLPKDRFSAERLKGVDSTLKIQPAKLEDSAVYLCASSSGTQIEQYFGPGTRLTVT.

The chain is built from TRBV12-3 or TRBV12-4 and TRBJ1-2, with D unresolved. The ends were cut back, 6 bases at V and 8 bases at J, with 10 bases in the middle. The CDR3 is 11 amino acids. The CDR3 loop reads CASSTLGGYTF. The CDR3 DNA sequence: TGTGCCAGCAGCACCTTAGGCGGCTACACCTTC.

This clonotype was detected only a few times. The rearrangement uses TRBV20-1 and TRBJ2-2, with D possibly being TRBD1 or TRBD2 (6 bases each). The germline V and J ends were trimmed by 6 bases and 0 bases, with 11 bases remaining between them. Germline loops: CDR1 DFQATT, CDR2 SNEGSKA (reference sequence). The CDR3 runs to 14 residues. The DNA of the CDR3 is TGCAGTGCAAGGGGGGCCCCGAACACCGGGGAGCTGTTTTTT. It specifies CSARGAPNTGELFF.

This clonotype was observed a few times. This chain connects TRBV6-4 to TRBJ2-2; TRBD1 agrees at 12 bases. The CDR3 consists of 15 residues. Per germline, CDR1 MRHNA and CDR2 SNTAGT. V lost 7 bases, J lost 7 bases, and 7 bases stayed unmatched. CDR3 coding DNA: TGTGCCAGCACCGAGGGACAGGGGGCCGGCGGGGAGCTGTTTTTT. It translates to CASTEGQGAGGELFF.

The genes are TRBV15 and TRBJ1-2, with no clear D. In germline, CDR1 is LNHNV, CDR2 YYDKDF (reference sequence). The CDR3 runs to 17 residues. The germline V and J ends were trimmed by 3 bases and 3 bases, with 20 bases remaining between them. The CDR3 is CATSRERSPTTDYGYTF. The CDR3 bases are TGTGCCACCAGCAGGGAACGAAGTCCTACCACGGACTATGGCTACACCTTC.

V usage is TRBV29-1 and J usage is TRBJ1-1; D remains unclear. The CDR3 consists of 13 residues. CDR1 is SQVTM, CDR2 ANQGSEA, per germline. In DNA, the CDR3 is TGCAGTGTACCAAGGGCCGGGATTGCTGAAGCTTTCTTT. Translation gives CSVPRAGIAEAFF.

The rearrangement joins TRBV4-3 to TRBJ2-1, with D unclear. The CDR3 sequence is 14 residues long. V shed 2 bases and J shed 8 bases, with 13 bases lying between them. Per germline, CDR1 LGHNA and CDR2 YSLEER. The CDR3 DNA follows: TGCGCCAGCAGCCAACTTAGCCTCTGGGATGAGCAGTTCTTC. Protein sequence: CASSQLSLWDEQFF.

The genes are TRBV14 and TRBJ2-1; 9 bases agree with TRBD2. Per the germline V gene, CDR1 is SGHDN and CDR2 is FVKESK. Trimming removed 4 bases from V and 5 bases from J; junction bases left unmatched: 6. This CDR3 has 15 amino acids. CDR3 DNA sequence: TGTGCCAGCAGCCCCCGGCTAGCGGGGAACAATGAGCAGTTCTTC. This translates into CASSPRLAGNNEQFF.

Here the CDR3 reads CASSSLIPGQDFQETQYF. CDR3 DNA: TGTGCCAGCAGCTCGCTGATTCCGGGACAGGACTTCCAAGAGACCCAGTACTTC. V usage is TRBV11-1 and J usage is TRBJ2-5; 8 bases align to TRBD1. CDR3 length: 18 amino acids. The trim removed 4 bases at V and 1 base at J, leaving 14 bases unmatched. Germline V gives CDR1 SGHAT, CDR2 FQDESV (reference sequence). Full variable domain (rest looked up from reference TRBV11-1 and TRBJ2-5): EAEVAQSPRYKITEKSQAVAFWCDPISGHATLYWYRQILGQGPELLVQFQDESVVDDSQLPKDRFSAERLKGVDSTLKIQPAELGDSAMYLCASSSLIPGQDFQETQYFGPGTRLLVL.

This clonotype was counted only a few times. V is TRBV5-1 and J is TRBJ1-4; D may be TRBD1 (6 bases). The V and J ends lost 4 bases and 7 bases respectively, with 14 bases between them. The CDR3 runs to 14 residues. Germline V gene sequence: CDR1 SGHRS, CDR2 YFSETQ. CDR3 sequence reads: CASSQQGGIEKLFF. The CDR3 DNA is TGCGCCAGCAGCCAACAGGGTGGGATTGAAAAACTGTTTTTT.

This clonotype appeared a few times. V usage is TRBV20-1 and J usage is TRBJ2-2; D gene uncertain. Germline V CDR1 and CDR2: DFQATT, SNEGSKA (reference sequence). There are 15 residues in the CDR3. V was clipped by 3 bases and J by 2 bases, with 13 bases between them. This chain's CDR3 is CSARVEDRNTGELFF. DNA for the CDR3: TGCAGTGCTAGGGTAGAAGACCGCAACACCGGGGAGCTGTTTTTT.

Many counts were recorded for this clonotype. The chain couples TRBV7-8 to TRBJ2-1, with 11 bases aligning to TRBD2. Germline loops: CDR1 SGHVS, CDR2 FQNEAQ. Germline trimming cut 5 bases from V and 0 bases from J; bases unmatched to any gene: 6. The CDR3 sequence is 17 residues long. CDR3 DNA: TGTGCCAGCAGCCCAGTAGCGGGAGGGAGCTCCTACAATGAGCAGTTCTTC. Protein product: CASSPVAGGSSYNEQFF.

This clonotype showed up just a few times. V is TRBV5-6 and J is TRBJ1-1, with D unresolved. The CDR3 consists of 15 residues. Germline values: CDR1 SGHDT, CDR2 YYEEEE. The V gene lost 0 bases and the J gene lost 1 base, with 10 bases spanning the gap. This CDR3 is CASSLEVARNTEAFF. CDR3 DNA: TGTGCCAGCAGCTTGGAAGTAGCTCGGAACACTGAAGCTTTCTTT.

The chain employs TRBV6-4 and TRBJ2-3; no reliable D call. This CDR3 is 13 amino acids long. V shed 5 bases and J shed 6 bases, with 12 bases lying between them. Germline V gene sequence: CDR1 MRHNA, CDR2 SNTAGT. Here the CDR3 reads CASSIKAVDTQYF. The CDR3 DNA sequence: TGTGCCAGCAGTATCAAAGCAGTTGATACGCAGTATTTT.

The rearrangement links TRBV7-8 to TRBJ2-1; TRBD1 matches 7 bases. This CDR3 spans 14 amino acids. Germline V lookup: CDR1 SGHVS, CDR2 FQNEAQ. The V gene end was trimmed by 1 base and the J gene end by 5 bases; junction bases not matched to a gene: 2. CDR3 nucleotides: TGTGCCAGCAGCTTAGGGGGACAGAACAATGAGCAGTTCTTC. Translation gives CASSLGGQNNEQFF.

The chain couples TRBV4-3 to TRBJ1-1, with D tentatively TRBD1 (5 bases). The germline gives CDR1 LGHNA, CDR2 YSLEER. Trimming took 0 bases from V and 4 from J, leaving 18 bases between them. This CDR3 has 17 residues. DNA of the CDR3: TGCGCCAGCAGCCAAGACCCAAGGGGTGAATGGGTCACTGAAGCTTTCTTT. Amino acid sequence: CASSQDPRGEWVTEAFF.

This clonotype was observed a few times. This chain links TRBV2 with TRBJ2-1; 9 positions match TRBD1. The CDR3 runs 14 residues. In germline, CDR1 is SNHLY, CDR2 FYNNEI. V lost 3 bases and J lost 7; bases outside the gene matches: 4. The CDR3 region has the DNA TGTGCCAGCAGTGATCACAGGGGGCTTAATGAGCAGTTCTTC. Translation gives CASSDHRGLNEQFF.

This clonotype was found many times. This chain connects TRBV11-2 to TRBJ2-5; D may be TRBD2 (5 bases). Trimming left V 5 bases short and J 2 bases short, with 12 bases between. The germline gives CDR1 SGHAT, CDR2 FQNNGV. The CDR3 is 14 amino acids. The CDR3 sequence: CASSHGLPQETQYF. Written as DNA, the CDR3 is TGTGCCAGCAGCCACGGACTGCCACAAGAGACCCAGTACTTC.

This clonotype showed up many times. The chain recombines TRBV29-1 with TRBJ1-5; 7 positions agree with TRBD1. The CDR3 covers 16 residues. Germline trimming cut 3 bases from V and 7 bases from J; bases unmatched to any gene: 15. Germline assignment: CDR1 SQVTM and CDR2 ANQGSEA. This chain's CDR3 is CSVDRQGRGMNQPQHF. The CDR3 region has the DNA TGCAGCGTTGATCGACAGGGAAGGGGTATGAACCAGCCCCAGCATTTT.

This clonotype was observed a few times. CDR3 residues: CASSLGTPGRPGELFF. CDR3 bases: TGCGCCAGCAGCCTTGGGACGCCGGGGAGGCCCGGGGAGCTGTTTTTT. This chain links TRBV4-3 with TRBJ2-2; possible D gene TRBD2, 6 bases. This CDR3 is 16 amino acids long. Germline V gene data show CDR1 as LGHNA and CDR2 as YSLEER. Deletions cut 4 bases from V and 6 bases from J, with 18 bases between.

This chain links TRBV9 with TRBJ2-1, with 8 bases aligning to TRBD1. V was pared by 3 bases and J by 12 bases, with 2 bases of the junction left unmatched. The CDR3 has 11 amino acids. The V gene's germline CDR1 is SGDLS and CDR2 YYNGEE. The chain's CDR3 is CASSGDRGQFF. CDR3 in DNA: TGTGCCAGCAGCGGCGACAGGGGGCAGTTCTTC.

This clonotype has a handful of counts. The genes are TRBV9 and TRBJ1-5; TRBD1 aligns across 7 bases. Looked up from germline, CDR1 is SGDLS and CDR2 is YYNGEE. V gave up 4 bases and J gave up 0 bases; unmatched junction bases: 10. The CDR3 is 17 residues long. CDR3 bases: TGTGCCAGCAGCACAGCAGAAGGGGGCCTTAGCAATCAGCCCCAGCATTTT. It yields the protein CASSTAEGGLSNQPQHF.

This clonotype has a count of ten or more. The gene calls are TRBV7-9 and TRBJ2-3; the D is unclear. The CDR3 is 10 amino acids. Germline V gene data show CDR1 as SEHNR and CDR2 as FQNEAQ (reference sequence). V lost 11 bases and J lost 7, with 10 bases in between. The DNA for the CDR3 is TGTGCCTCTAGAAGGTATACGCAGTATTTT. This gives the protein CASRRYTQYF.

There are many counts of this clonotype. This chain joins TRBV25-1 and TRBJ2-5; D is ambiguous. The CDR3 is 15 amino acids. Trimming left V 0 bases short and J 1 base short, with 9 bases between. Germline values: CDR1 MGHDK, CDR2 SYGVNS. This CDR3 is CASSEYDRLQETQYF. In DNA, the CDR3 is TGTGCCAGCAGTGAATATGACCGTCTCCAAGAGACCCAGTACTTC.

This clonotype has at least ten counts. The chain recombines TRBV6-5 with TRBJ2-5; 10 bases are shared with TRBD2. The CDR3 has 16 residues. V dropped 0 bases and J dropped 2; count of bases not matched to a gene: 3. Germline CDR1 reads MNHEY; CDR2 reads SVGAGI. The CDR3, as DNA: TGTGCCAGCAGTTACTCCAGCGGGAGGGTTCAAGAGACCCAGTACTTC. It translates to CASSYSSGRVQETQYF.

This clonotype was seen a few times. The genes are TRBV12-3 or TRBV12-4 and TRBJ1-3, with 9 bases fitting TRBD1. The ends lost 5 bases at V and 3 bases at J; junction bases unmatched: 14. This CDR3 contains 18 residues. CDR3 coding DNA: TGTGCCAGCAGTACCTTCCCGGGACAGGGACCCCTTGGAAACACCATATATTTT. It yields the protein CASSTFPGQGPLGNTIYF.